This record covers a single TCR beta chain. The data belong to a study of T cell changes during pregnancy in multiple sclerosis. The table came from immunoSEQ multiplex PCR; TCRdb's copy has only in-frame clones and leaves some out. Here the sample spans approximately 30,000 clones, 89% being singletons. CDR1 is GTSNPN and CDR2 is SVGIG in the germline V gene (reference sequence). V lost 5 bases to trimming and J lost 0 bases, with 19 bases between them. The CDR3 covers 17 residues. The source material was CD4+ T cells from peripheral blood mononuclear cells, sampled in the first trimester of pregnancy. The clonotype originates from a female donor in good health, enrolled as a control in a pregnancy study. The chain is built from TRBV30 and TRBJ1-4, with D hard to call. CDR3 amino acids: CAWARVSISATNEKLFF. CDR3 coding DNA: TGTGCCTGGGCTCGGGTCTCCATATCAGCAACTAATGAAAAACTGTTTTTT.